Listed here are 30 T cell receptor beta chains from one sample, sequenced in a study of cytomegalovirus exposure and HLA in healthy donors. The PCR had 60 Vbeta and 13 Jbeta primers. Method: immunoSEQ multiplex PCR; TCRdb's copy keeps in-frame clones and lacks some. This sample has some 180,000 clones, with about 80% found just once. Sequencing was done on a sample of PBMCs. The receptor set was obtained from a woman aged 25-40 years in good health and CMV-seronegative.

CDR3 protein: CASSQDAGARETQYF. As DNA, the CDR3 is TGCGCCAGCAGCCAAGATGCGGGGGCGAGGGAGACCCAGTACTTC. J is TRBJ2-5 and V is TRBV4-1; D is perhaps TRBD2 (7 bases). Germline loops: CDR1 MGHRA, CDR2 YSYEKL. The CDR3 has 15 amino acids. V was trimmed by 0 bases and J by 5 bases, leaving 13 bases between them.

V and J are TRBV5-6 and TRBJ1-2, with 7 bases fitting TRBD1. Germline V lookup: CDR1 SGHDT, CDR2 YYEEEE. The junction had 10 bases not matched to a gene; V was cut back by 4 bases and J by 4 bases. The CDR3 totals 15 residues. The CDR3 DNA is TGTGCCAGCAGCCCAACGGACAGGAGCTTCTATGGCTACACCTTC. This encodes CASSPTDRSFYGYTF.

Turning to this clone: A single base separates this from a much larger clone, so it may be a read error. The rearrangement links TRBV29-1 to TRBJ1-1, with a tentative D call TRBD1 (5 bases). The CDR3 extends over 14 amino acids. Looked up from germline, CDR1 is SQVTM and CDR2 is ANQGSEA. DNA for the CDR3: TGCGGCGTTGATCGGGGGGGGGATTACACTGAAGCTTTCTTT. Its protein is CGVDRGGDYTEAFF.

This rearrangement joins TRBV5-1 to TRBJ1-1; unclear D gene. V lost 1 base, J lost 1 base, and 5 bases lay in between. The CDR3 extends over 13 amino acids. The germline V gene has CDR1 SGHRS and CDR2 YFSETQ. Here the CDR3 DNA reads TGCGCCAGCAGCTTGTACAGGAACACTGAAGCTTTCTTT. Translating it yields CASSLYRNTEAFF.

This clone was recorded a few times. V gene TRBV2 combines with J gene TRBJ1-2; 7 bases line up with TRBD1. The CDR3 extends over 14 amino acids. Trimming cost V 7 bases and J 2 bases; bases outside gene matches: 7. CDR1 is SNHLY and CDR2 is FYNNEI in the germline V gene. The CDR3 here is CASNPTGENYGYTF. The DNA of the CDR3 is TGTGCCAGCAACCCAACAGGGGAGAACTATGGCTACACCTTC. Combining the CDR3 with reference TRBV2 and TRBJ1-2 gives the whole variable domain EPEVTQTPSHQVTQMGQEVILRCVPISNHLYFYWYRQILGQKVEFLVSFYNNEISEKSEIFDDQFSVERPDGSNFTLKIRSTKLEDSAMYFCASNPTGENYGYTFGSGTRLTVV.

In its sample, this clone was seen once. The chain couples TRBV27 to TRBJ2-7; tentatively, D is TRBD2 (6 bases). Germline lookup yields CDR1 MNHEY and CDR2 SMNVEV (reference sequence). The ends were cut back, 10 bases at V and 1 base at J, with 17 bases in the middle. The CDR3 spans 14 residues. Here the CDR3 reads CATTPGGLSYEQYF. The CDR3 bases are TGTGCCACCACACCCGGCGGACTATCCTACGAGCAGTACTTC.

This rearrangement joins TRBV7-6 to TRBJ2-3; 12 positions agree with TRBD2. V lost 5 bases to trimming and J lost 0 bases; unmatched junction nucleotides: 12. The V gene's germline CDR1 is SGHVS and CDR2 FNYEAQ. The CDR3 is 19 residues long. DNA of the CDR3: TGTGCCAGCAGCCCGACCCCTAGCGGGGGGGCCACTAGCACAGATACGCAGTATTTT. Encoded protein: CASSPTPSGGATSTDTQYF.

The rearrangement joins TRBV7-2 to TRBJ2-1; TRBD2 aligns across 11 bases. Germline lookup yields CDR1 SGHTA and CDR2 FQGNSA. V lost 4 bases to trimming and J lost 5 bases; unmatched junction nucleotides: 1. The CDR3 has 14 amino acids. The CDR3 coding sequence is TGTGCCAGCAGCTCGGGACTAGCGGACAATGAGCAGTTCTTC. The encoded protein is CASSSGLADNEQFF.

The chain uses TRBV2 and TRBJ2-2; the match to TRBD1 covers 9 bases. Germline V gene lookup returns CDR1 SNHLY and CDR2 FYNNEI. Trimming took 5 bases from V and 7 from J; bases not matched to a gene: 8. The CDR3 is 15 amino acids. In nucleotides, the CDR3 is TGTGCCAGCAGTACCTTGACAGGGGGTGACGGGGAGCTGTTTTTT. This translates into CASSTLTGGDGELFF.

The genes are TRBV2 and TRBJ2-1, with D unresolved. V shed 8 bases and J shed 0 bases, with 11 bases lying between them. Germline CDR1 and CDR2: SNHLY and FYNNEI. There are 14 residues in the CDR3. This CDR3 is CASAAQTSYNEQFF. For the CDR3, the DNA is TGTGCCAGCGCCGCACAGACCTCCTACAATGAGCAGTTCTTC. The complete variable domain, with remaining parts taken from reference TRBV2 and TRBJ2-1, reads EPEVTQTPSHQVTQMGQEVILRCVPISNHLYFYWYRQILGQKVEFLVSFYNNEISEKSEIFDDQFSVERPDGSNFTLKIRSTKLEDSAMYFCASAAQTSYNEQFFGPGTRLTVL.

The chain employs TRBV4-1 and TRBJ2-7; TRBD1 agrees at 7 bases. CDR3 length: 15 residues. CDR1 and CDR2 from the germline V gene are MGHRA and YSYEKL. With 1 base clipped from V and 3 bases from J, the junction kept 6 bases outside the gene matches. DNA of the CDR3: TGCGCCAGCAGCCAAGTGGGGCAGGGGGTCTACGAGCAGTACTTC. Its translation: CASSQVGQGVYEQYF.

The chain recombines TRBV10-2 with TRBJ2-5; tentative D call: TRBD2 (6 bases). Between the trimmed V and J ends, which lost 8 bases and 0 bases, there was a span of 16 bases. The CDR3 length is 15 residues. Germline lookup yields CDR1 WSHSY and CDR2 SAAADI. In DNA form, the CDR3 reads TGCGCCAGCTCTGATGGGGGGAATCACCAAGAGACCCAGTACTTC. Its protein product is CASSDGGNHQETQYF.

The V and J genes are TRBV9 and TRBJ2-1; the D gene is possibly TRBD2 (5 bases). The CDR3 has 14 amino acids. V dropped 0 bases and J dropped 5 bases, with 9 bases sitting between them. Per germline, CDR1 SGDLS and CDR2 YYNGEE. For the CDR3, the DNA is TGTGCCAGCAGCGTAGGTGGGAGAGACAATGAGCAGTTCTTC. It encodes CASSVGGRDNEQFF. Full variable domain (missing parts from reference TRBV9 and TRBJ2-1): DSGVTQTPKHLITATGQRVTLRCSPRSGDLSVYWYQQSLDQGLQFLIQYYNGEERAKGNILERFSAQQFPDLHSELNLSSLELGDSALYFCASSVGGRDNEQFFGPGTRLTVL.

This clone came up once. The chain is built from TRBV9 and TRBJ1-3; TRBD1 matches at 7 bases. The CDR3 covers 15 residues. CDR1 SGDLS and CDR2 YYNGEE come from the germline V gene. The V gene end was trimmed by 5 bases and the J gene end by 0 bases; junction bases not matched to a gene: 5. In DNA form, the CDR3 reads TGTGCCAGCAGTGCACAGGGGATCTCTGGAAACACCATATATTTT. This encodes CASSAQGISGNTIYF.

The J gene is TRBJ1-1, the V gene TRBV6-1, with 7 bases identical to TRBD1. The V gene's germline CDR1 is MNHNS and CDR2 SASEGT. The CDR3 is 15 amino acids. Trimming removed 6 bases from V and 5 bases from J; junction bases left unmatched: 12. CDR3 in DNA: TGTGCCAGCAGCGAATGGCGACAGGGAAATACTGAAGCTTTCTTT. Translated: CASSEWRQGNTEAFF.

This clone showed up just a few times. V gene TRBV11-3 combines with J gene TRBJ2-2; D call uncertain. The CDR3 loop spans 14 amino acids. The germline V gene has CDR1 SGHNT and CDR2 YENEEA. The germline V and J ends were trimmed by 0 bases and 1 base, with 3 bases remaining between them. In DNA form, the CDR3 reads TGTGCCAGCAGCTTAGACAAGAACACCGGGGAGCTGTTTTTT. Encoded protein: CASSLDKNTGELFF.

This clone was detected only once. Here the CDR3 DNA reads TGTGCAAGTCGCTTAACAGGGGGGGAGTATGGCTACACCTTC. Translation: CASRLTGGEYGYTF. The rearrangement uses TRBV12-2 and TRBJ1-2; the table's D call, TRBD1, was not checked against the DNA. TRBV12-2 is deemed a pseudogene. CDR3 size: 14 residues.

The chain employs TRBV7-9 and TRBJ2-1; TRBD2 matches at 7 bases. The CDR3 consists of 16 residues. Unmatched junction bases numbered 9, after V lost 1 base and J lost 6 bases. Germline V gene lookup returns CDR1 SEHNR and CDR2 FQNEAQ (reference sequence). CDR3 residues: CASSLVGTVAGNEQFF. The CDR3, as DNA: TGTGCCAGCAGCTTAGTAGGTACGGTAGCGGGCAATGAGCAGTTCTTC.

The genes are TRBV5-1 and TRBJ2-3, with 8 bases that match TRBD2. Germline CDR1 and CDR2: SGHRS and YFSETQ. The ends lost 5 bases at V and 4 bases at J; junction bases unmatched: 12. This CDR3 spans 16 amino acids. CDR3 in DNA: TGCGCCAGCAGTCCGGGGGGGGCCAGGGTCCCAGATACGCAGTATTTT. It translates to CASSPGGARVPDTQYF.

The chain carries TRBV5-1 and TRBJ2-1, with 13 bases fitting TRBD2. The CDR3 loop spans 16 amino acids. Germline V gene sequence: CDR1 SGHRS, CDR2 YFSETQ. The ends lost 3 bases at V and 8 bases at J; junction bases unmatched: 8. This CDR3 is CASSSGLAGLLYEQFF. DNA of the CDR3: TGCGCCAGCAGCTCGGGACTAGCGGGACTTTTATATGAGCAGTTCTTC.

The V and J genes are TRBV6-1 and TRBJ1-3, with 7 nucleotides matching TRBD1. Germline trimming cut 4 bases from V and 0 bases from J; bases unmatched to any gene: 12. The length of the CDR3 is 18 residues. Germline-derived CDR1 and CDR2 are MNHNS and SASEGT. Here the CDR3 DNA reads TGTGCCAGCAGTGGTTCTCTGGAGGGGGCTTACTCTGGAAACACCATATATTTT. Translated: CASSGSLEGAYSGNTIYF.

The chain uses TRBV4-1 and TRBJ2-5; TRBD2 matches 9 bases. The end of the DNA fits TRBJ2-7 better, so the J call may be wrong. Germline CDR1 is MGHRA and CDR2 is YSYEKL. The CDR3 totals 16 residues. The CDR3 sequence: CASSPNGRGGRYEQYF. CDR3 DNA: TGCGCCAGCAGCCCCAATGGGCGGGGGGGCAGGTACGAGCAGTACTTC.

The chain links TRBV14 to TRBJ1-4; 10 nucleotides agree with TRBD1. V dropped 4 bases and J dropped 8; count of bases not matched to a gene: 4. Germline lookup yields CDR1 SGHDN and CDR2 FVKESK. The CDR3 is 14 residues long. The CDR3 loop is CASSRTGGSEKLFF. The CDR3 coding sequence is TGTGCCAGCAGCCGGACAGGGGGGTCCGAAAAACTGTTTTTT.

The chain combines TRBV30 with TRBJ1-4; 7 bases match TRBD1. Unmatched junction bases numbered 19, after V lost 5 bases and J lost 7 bases. This CDR3 region has 17 residues. Germline V CDR1 and CDR2: GTSNPN, SVGIG (reference sequence). CDR3 protein: CAWGALDLRGRSEKLFF. The CDR3 bases are TGTGCCTGGGGGGCCCTAGATTTAAGGGGGCGTAGTGAAAAACTGTTTTTT.

The rearrangement uses TRBV29-1 and TRBJ2-7, with 9 bases fitting TRBD1. The CDR3 has 14 amino acids. V lost 4 bases, J lost 2 bases, and 6 bases stayed unmatched. The germline CDR1 and CDR2 sequences are SQVTM and ANQGSEA. This CDR3 reads CSVGRDRVPYEQYF. The CDR3 DNA sequence: TGCAGCGTTGGGCGGGACAGGGTGCCCTACGAGCAGTACTTC.

Only a few counts were recorded for this clone. J is TRBJ2-5 and V is TRBV30; 11 nucleotides agree with TRBD2. Germline lookup yields CDR1 GTSNPN and CDR2 SVGIG (reference sequence). CDR3 length: 12 amino acids. Trimming removed 5 bases from V and 4 bases from J; junction bases left unmatched: 0. The DNA of the CDR3 is TGTGCCTGGCTAGCGGGGGGAGAGACCCAGTACTTC. It encodes CAWLAGGETQYF.

The chain carries TRBV10-3 and TRBJ2-2; 7 positions agree with TRBD1. Germline V gives CDR1 ENHRY, CDR2 SYGVKD. V lost 11 bases, J lost 1 base, and 7 bases stayed unmatched. This CDR3 region has 14 residues. The CDR3 nucleotides are TGTGCCTACGCCAGGACAGGGAACACCGGGGAGCTGTTTTTT. This translates into CAYARTGNTGELFF.

V is TRBV6-1 and J is TRBJ1-1; no definite D call. Trimming pared 2 bases from V and 1 base from J, leaving 8 bases between. The CDR3 runs 14 residues. Germline V lookup: CDR1 MNHNS, CDR2 SASEGT. This CDR3 is CASSELGANTEAFF. CDR3 coding DNA: TGTGCCAGCAGTGAACTGGGAGCGAACACTGAAGCTTTCTTT.

The chain couples TRBV19 to TRBJ1-1, with D maybe TRBD1 (6 bases). CDR1 is LNHDA, CDR2 SQIVND, per germline (reference sequence). V was clipped by 7 bases and J by 7 bases, with 16 bases between them. The CDR3 runs 13 residues. The CDR3 sequence is CASKFPGDIEAFF. CDR3 DNA: TGTGCCAGTAAATTTCCAGGGGATATTGAAGCTTTCTTT.

The chain uses TRBV5-8 and TRBJ1-2; 11 bases are shared with TRBD1. Germline values: CDR1 SGHTS, CDR2 YDEGEE. The CDR3 has 15 amino acids. The J segment lost 12 bases and the V segment lost 2 bases, leaving 12 bases of the junction unmatched. The chain's CDR3 is CASSFHRDRGGNNTF. The CDR3 DNA follows: TGTGCCAGCAGCTTTCACCGGGACAGGGGGGGTAATAACACCTTC. Full variable domain (remainder filled in from reference TRBV5-8 and TRBJ1-2): EAGVTQSPTHLIKTRGQQATLRCSPISGHTSVYWYQQALGLGLQFLLWYDEGEERNRGNFPPRFSGRQFPNYSSELNVNALELEDSALYLCASSFHRDRGGNNTFGSGTRLTVV.